Detailed here is one T cell receptor beta chain. The target antigen is unknown. PCR used 60 Vbeta primers and 13 Jbeta primers. Method: immunoSEQ multiplex PCR; TCRdb's copy keeps in-frame clones and lacks some. The sample carries roughly 90,000 clones, approximately 88% recorded once. Germline V gene lookup returns CDR1 SQVTM and CDR2 ANQGSEA. V shed 7 bases and J shed 7 bases, with 17 bases lying between them. This CDR3 spans 13 amino acids. This specimen belongs to a study of cytomegalovirus exposure and HLA in healthy donors. Study background: Approximately 200 million T cells yielded under 130 million unique TCR beta sequences in earlier analysis. In an early release, HLA-typed donors contributed tens of millions of unique TCR sequences. General study points: V- and J-gene trimming of TCR beta was linked (in a later analysis) to a missense DCLRE1C variant. In terms of immune exposure information, only CMV serostatus was available.

Material: PBMCs. The source is a man younger than 30 in good health and CMV-seronegative. V usage is TRBV29-1 and J usage is TRBJ2-1, with D maybe TRBD1 (5 bases). The DNA of the CDR3 is TGCAGCGCCGACGGACAAACCGAAAATGAGCAGTTCTTC. Translated, it gives CSADGQTENEQFF.